These 13 T cell receptor beta chains were sequenced from one sample in a study of blood T cell repertoires in COVID-19. Profiled with immunoSEQ multiplex PCR; TCRdb holds only in-frame clones, not every one. The data show some 250,000 clones, with roughly 84% seen just once and less than 4% held by the top ten. The sample taken for sequencing was peripheral blood. These TCRs come from a woman younger than 30 with acute or convalescent COVID-19.

V gene TRBV7-8 combines with J gene TRBJ1-1, with a weak D call TRBD1 (5 bases). The V and J ends lost 1 base and 1 base respectively, with 13 bases between them. Germline V gene data show CDR1 as SGHVS and CDR2 as FQNEAQ. This CDR3 is 16 amino acids long. CDR3: CASSLGVVTANTEAFF. In DNA, the CDR3 is TGTGCCAGCAGCTTAGGTGTTGTGACAGCGAACACTGAAGCTTTCTTT.

The chain combines TRBV9 with TRBJ2-7; maybe TRBD1 (6 bases). Trimming removed 4 bases at V and 4 bases at J, with 12 bases between. This CDR3 is built from 13 residues. Germline V gives CDR1 SGDLS, CDR2 YYNGEE. In DNA, the CDR3 is TGTGCCAGCAGCCCTCAGGACAGATACGAGCAGTACTTC. Encoded protein: CASSPQDRYEQYF.

The chain is built from TRBV29-1 and TRBJ2-7, with TRBD1 matching over 8 bases. Germline V gene sequence: CDR1 SQVTM, CDR2 ANQGSEA. With V trimmed by 7 bases and J by 5 bases, 16 bases remained unmatched. The CDR3 runs to 15 residues. As DNA, the CDR3 is TGCAGCGCCGAGACTTCTGGACAGGGAGTAAACGAGCAGTACTTC. Amino acids: CSAETSGQGVNEQYF.

The V call is TRBV5-6, the J call TRBJ1-2, with D tentatively TRBD1 (5 bases). CDR3 size: 15 residues. The germline V and J ends were trimmed by 1 base and 8 bases, with 18 bases remaining between them. The germline V gene has CDR1 SGHDT and CDR2 YYEEEE. Here the CDR3 reads CASSLRQGGGRGYTF. CDR3 nucleotide sequence: TGTGCCAGCAGCTTGAGGCAGGGAGGCGGTCGAGGCTACACCTTC.

The rearrangement joins TRBV6-1 to TRBJ2-7; perhaps TRBD1 as D (6 bases). V was shortened by 3 bases and J by 2 bases, with 11 bases between the two germline ends. The CDR3 length is 14 residues. The germline V gene encodes CDR1 MNHNS and CDR2 SASEGT. CDR3 DNA sequence: TGTGCCAGCAGTGAGCGAAGGACAGCCTACGAGCAGTACTTC. Translation gives CASSERRTAYEQYF.

This clone was counted a few times. The gene calls are TRBV5-4 and TRBJ1-4; maybe TRBD1 (5 bases). The length of the CDR3 is 14 residues. Germline values: CDR1 SGHNT, CDR2 YYREEE (reference sequence). The V and J ends lost 4 bases and 5 bases respectively, with 12 bases between them. The CDR3 DNA sequence: TGTGCCAGCAGCCCAGGGAACCGAAATGAAAAACTGTTTTTT. This gives the protein CASSPGNRNEKLFF.

The chain has TRBV6-5 and TRBJ2-5; TRBD2 aligns across 8 bases. The CDR3 has 15 amino acids. V shed 2 bases and J 5 bases; nucleotides not matched to a gene: 7. Germline lookup yields CDR1 MNHEY and CDR2 SVGAGI. The CDR3 spells CASSYGREARETQYF. For the CDR3, the DNA is TGTGCCAGCAGTTACGGGCGGGAGGCCCGGGAGACCCAGTACTTC.

The J gene is TRBJ2-5, the V gene TRBV6-5; D may be TRBD1 (6 bases). The length of the CDR3 is 15 residues. Trimming shortened V by 2 bases and J by 4 bases, and 14 bases separated the two germline ends. Germline-derived CDR1 and CDR2 are MNHEY and SVGAGI. CDR3 in amino acids: CASSYGQSNVETQYF. The CDR3 DNA is TGTGCCAGCAGTTACGGACAGTCTAATGTAGAGACCCAGTACTTC.

The V call is TRBV5-1, the J call TRBJ1-6; TRBD1 matches 8 bases. Germline values: CDR1 SGHRS, CDR2 YFSETQ. The CDR3 runs to 15 residues. Trimming at V came to 2 bases and at J to 10 bases, leaving 8 bases not matched to a gene. CDR3 coding DNA: TGCGCCAGCAGCTTCAGGGGGCAAGAGGGGTCACCCCTCCACTTT. This sequence encodes CASSFRGQEGSPLHF.

V gene TRBV7-2 combines with J gene TRBJ1-6; 7 bases are a match to TRBD1. The CDR3 runs 17 residues. Germline V CDR1 and CDR2: SGHTA, FQGNSA. After removal of 1 base from V and 10 bases from J, the junction contained 13 bases not matched to a gene. The CDR3 reads CASSLEGGAGYGSPLHF. Here the CDR3 DNA reads TGTGCCAGCAGCTTAGAAGGGGGCGCGGGTTATGGGTCACCCCTCCACTTT.

The rearrangement links TRBV28 to TRBJ1-1; 9 bases line up with TRBD1. The J segment lost 8 bases and the V segment lost 5 bases, leaving 6 bases of the junction unmatched. CDR1 and CDR2 from the germline V gene are MDHEN and SYDVKM. This CDR3 spans 13 amino acids. The CDR3 DNA reads as TGTGCCAGCAGTATACAGGGGGCTTGGGAAGCTTTCTTT. Translated, it gives CASSIQGAWEAFF. Drawing the rest from reference TRBV28 and TRBJ1-1, the complete variable domain is DVKVTQSSRYLVKRTGEKVFLECVQDMDHENMFWYRQDPGLGLRLIYFSYDVKMKEKGDIPEGYSVSREKKERFSLILESASTNQTSMYLCASSIQGAWEAFFGQGTRLTVV.

The chain joins TRBV28 to TRBJ2-1, with 7 bases lining up with TRBD2. V shed 6 bases, J shed 1 base, and the junction held 6 bases outside the gene matches. CDR3 length: 15 amino acids. Looked up from germline, CDR1 is MDHEN and CDR2 is SYDVKM. The CDR3 region has the DNA TGTGCCAGCAGCACTACTAGCGCTTCCTACAATGAGCAGTTCTTC. Residues: CASSTTSASYNEQFF. The full variable domain, rest sourced from reference TRBV28 and TRBJ2-1, is DVKVTQSSRYLVKRTGEKVFLECVQDMDHENMFWYRQDPGLGLRLIYFSYDVKMKEKGDIPEGYSVSREKKERFSLILESASTNQTSMYLCASSTTSASYNEQFFGPGTRLTVL.

This chain links TRBV6-5 with TRBJ1-2, with TRBD1 matching over 7 bases. The ends lost 6 bases at V and 5 bases at J; junction bases unmatched: 6. The CDR3 covers 13 residues. CDR1 and CDR2 from the germline V gene are MNHEY and SVGAGI. In nucleotides, the CDR3 is TGTGCCAGCAGCCCACAGGGGCGGTATGGCTACACCTTC. Amino acids: CASSPQGRYGYTF.